One and the same sample provided the 9 T cell receptor beta chains below, sequenced in a study of regulatory T cells in long-lasting Graves disease. Construction of the TCR beta libraries employed iRepertoire HTBI primers in conjunction with Arm-PCR of CDR3 regions. In TCRdb, the multiplex PCR reads were re-called with MiXCR into one record per CDR3 protein. The sample has roughly 470,000 distinct CDR3 sequences, around 20% seen once. The time point denotes: persistent/refractory GD, antithyroid drugs over 5 years with positive TRAb. RNA from PBMCs was the source of the TCR library. This specimen consisted of peripheral blood mononuclear cells (PBMCs), obtained when the disease was refractory, from a patient treated with antithyroid drugs. The source of these receptors is a female donor with Graves disease.

This clonotype was detected ten times or more. This chain's CDR3 is CASSFRDGFYGYTF. The CDR3 nucleotides are TGTGCCAGCAGTTTCCGGGACGGATTCTATGGCTACACCTTC. The genes are TRBV6-5 and TRBJ1-2; possible D gene TRBD1, 5 bases. This CDR3 contains 14 residues. The V end lost 4 bases, the J end lost 4 bases, and 13 bases lay between the germline ends. Germline loops: CDR1 MNHEY, CDR2 SVGAGI.

Ten or more counts support this clonotype. The chain combines TRBV7-9 with TRBJ2-7; no firm D call. Germline CDR1 SEHNR, CDR2 FQNEAQ (reference sequence). V shed 2 bases and J shed 5 bases, with 7 bases lying between them. The CDR3 consists of 12 residues. The CDR3 DNA reads TGTGCCAGCAGCTTATCCCGTCACGAGCAGTACTTC. Its translation: CASSLSRHEQYF.

This clonotype was seen many times. This sequence joins TRBV6-1 and TRBJ2-2, with D tentatively TRBD2 (6 bases). V gave up 6 bases and J gave up 9 bases, with 17 bases separating them. The germline CDR1 and CDR2 sequences are MNHNS and SASEGT. The CDR3 consists of 14 residues. The CDR3 nucleotides read TGTGCCAGCAGCCCTATCGCGGGGTTGCGGGAGCTGTTTTTT. Its translation: CASSPIAGLRELFF.

In this sample, this clonotype turned up many times. The chain carries TRBV10-3 and TRBJ1-1; maybe TRBD1 (5 bases). Per germline, CDR1 ENHRY and CDR2 SYGVKD. Trimming left V 10 bases short and J 7 bases short, with 16 bases between. This CDR3 has 12 amino acids. CDR3 amino acids: CATDAGSGEAFF. In DNA form, the CDR3 reads TGTGCCACAGACGCAGGGTCCGGTGAAGCTTTCTTT.

This clonotype was counted a few times. V and J are TRBV7-9 and TRBJ1-5, with TRBD1 as a possible D gene (6 bases). Trimming took off 8 bases at V and 9 bases at J, with 20 bases between the two ends. Looked up from germline, CDR1 is SEHNR and CDR2 is FQNEAQ (reference sequence). The CDR3 runs 14 residues. The CDR3 here is CASANTGPLGPQHF. The DNA of the CDR3 is TGTGCCAGCGCAAACACAGGGCCACTTGGGCCCCAGCATTTT. Full variable domain (remainder filled in from reference TRBV7-9 and TRBJ1-5): DTGVSQNPRHKITKRGQNVTFRCDPISEHNRLYWYRQTLGQGPEFLTYFQNEAQLEKSRLLSDRFSAERPKGSFSTLEIQRTEQGDSAMYLCASANTGPLGPQHFGDGTRLSIL.

This clonotype was recorded many times. V is TRBV28 and J is TRBJ1-2; D possibly corresponds to TRBD1 (5 bases). Germline loops: CDR1 MDHEN, CDR2 SYDVKM. The CDR3 is 12 residues long. The germline V and J ends were trimmed by 5 bases and 8 bases, with 12 bases remaining between them. CDR3 sequence: CASSQGNEGYTF. CDR3 coding DNA: TGTGCCAGCAGTCAGGGAAACGAAGGCTACACCTTC.

The chain recombines TRBV9 with TRBJ2-7; 11 bases fit TRBD2. The germline gives CDR1 SGDLS, CDR2 YYNGEE. The CDR3 is 16 residues long. The ends lost 0 bases at V and 3 bases at J; junction bases unmatched: 5. Written as DNA, the CDR3 is TGTGCCAGCAGCGTAGGACTAGCGGGAATCGACTACGAGCAGTACTTC. The encoded protein is CASSVGLAGIDYEQYF. The complete variable domain, with remaining parts taken from reference TRBV9 and TRBJ2-7, reads DSGVTQTPKHLITATGQRVTLRCSPRSGDLSVYWYQQSLDQGLQFLIQYYNGEERAKGNILERFSAQQFPDLHSELNLSSLELGDSALYFCASSVGLAGIDYEQYFGPGTRLTVT.

Ten or more counts support this clonotype. The chain employs TRBV2 and TRBJ2-5, with no clear D. The CDR3 runs to 10 residues. The ends were cut back, 7 bases at V and 11 bases at J, with 11 bases in the middle. Germline-derived CDR1 and CDR2 are SNHLY and FYNNEI. The CDR3 coding sequence is TGTGCCAGCAACCCCGGATCACAGTACTTC. As protein: CASNPGSQYF.

This clonotype was recorded many times. The chain combines TRBV28 with TRBJ2-7, with 14 bases identical to TRBD2. Per the germline V gene, CDR1 is MDHEN and CDR2 is SYDVKM. V shed 6 bases, J shed 2 bases, and the junction held 12 bases outside the gene matches. The CDR3 totals 18 residues. The CDR3 reads CASRPGQAGLAGAYEQYF. Written as DNA, the CDR3 is TGTGCCAGCAGACCGGGACAGGCGGGACTAGCGGGAGCCTACGAGCAGTACTTC.